The clone carrying this T cell receptor beta chain has only a few counts. Germline lookup yields CDR1 SGHRS and CDR2 YFSETQ. This CDR3 region has 15 residues. V lost 2 bases to trimming and J lost 0 bases, with 10 bases between them. These data belong to a study of response to subunit inactivated influenza vaccine. One entry per CDR3 protein results from TCRdb running MiXCR on the RT-PCR reads. The sample records 450,000 to 600,000 distinct CDR3 sequences, approximately 15% being singletons. Specimen: CD4+ T cells sorted from PBMCs, collected less than 30 months after vaccination. The genes are TRBV5-1 and TRBJ2-3; possibly TRBD1 or TRBD2 for D (5 bases each). The source of this sequence is a man aged 50 to 75 who received an inactivated influenza vaccine. CDR3 nucleotides: TGCGCCAGCAGCTTCGGGACCGTTAGCACAGATACGCAGTATTTT. Amino acid sequence: CASSFGTVSTDTQYF.